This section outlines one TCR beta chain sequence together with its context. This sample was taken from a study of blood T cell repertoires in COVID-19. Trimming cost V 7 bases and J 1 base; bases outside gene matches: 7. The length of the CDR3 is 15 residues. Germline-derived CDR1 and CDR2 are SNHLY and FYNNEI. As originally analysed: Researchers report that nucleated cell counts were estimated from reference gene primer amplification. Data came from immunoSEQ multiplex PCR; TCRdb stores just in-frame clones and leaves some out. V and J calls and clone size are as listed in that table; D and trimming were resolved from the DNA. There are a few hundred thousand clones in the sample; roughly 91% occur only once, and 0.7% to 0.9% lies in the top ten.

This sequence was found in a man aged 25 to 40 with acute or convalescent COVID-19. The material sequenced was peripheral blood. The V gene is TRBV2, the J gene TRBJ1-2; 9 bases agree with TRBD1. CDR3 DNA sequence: TGTGCCAGCACTATGAACAGGGGGCTTAACTATGGCTACACCTTC. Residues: CASTMNRGLNYGYTF. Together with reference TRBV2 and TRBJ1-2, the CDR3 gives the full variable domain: EPEVTQTPSHQVTQMGQEVILRCVPISNHLYFYWYRQILGQKVEFLVSFYNNEISEKSEIFDDQFSVERPDGSNFTLKIRSTKLEDSAMYFCASTMNRGLNYGYTFGSGTRLTVV.